These 28 T cell receptor beta chains were all obtained from the same sample, sequenced in a study of regulatory T cells in long-lasting Graves disease. Time point given: persistent/refractory GD, antithyroid drugs over 5 years with positive TRAb. Generation of the TCR library employed RNA extracted from PBMCs. The TCR beta library used iRepertoire HTBI primers with Arm-PCR amplification of CDR3. Each CDR3 protein is one row after TCRdb ran MiXCR on the multiplex PCR reads. The sample includes a few hundred thousand distinct CDR3 sequences, less than 30% of them seen just once. Sequenced material: peripheral blood mononuclear cells (PBMCs), taken when the disease was refractory, from a patient treated with antithyroid drugs. The source of these receptors is a woman between 40 and 50 years old with Graves disease.

CDR3 DNA: TGTGCCTGGAGAGGTTTTGGACGGGCTAATGAAAAACTGTTTTTT. This encodes CAWRGFGRANEKLFF. The chain carries TRBV30 and TRBJ1-4; D gene unclear. The V gene lost 3 bases and the J gene lost 3 bases, with 14 bases spanning the gap. This CDR3 region has 15 residues. CDR1 and CDR2 from the germline V gene are GTSNPN and SVGIG (reference sequence).

This clonotype was observed at least ten times. The chain joins TRBV11-2 to TRBJ2-7, with 7 bases matching TRBD1. CDR1 and CDR2 (germline): SGHAT, FQNNGV. This CDR3 spans 17 amino acids. V lost 0 bases, J lost 3 bases, and 11 bases stayed unmatched. The DNA of the CDR3 is TGTGCCAGCAGCTTAGACCGATTCGGACAGGCCCTCTACGAGCAGTACTTC. Its protein product is CASSLDRFGQALYEQYF.

The sample holds a few counts of this clonotype. The chain has TRBV19 and TRBJ1-5; unclear D gene. CDR1 is LNHDA, CDR2 SQIVND, per germline (reference sequence). Trimming shortened V by 0 bases and J by 6 bases, and 12 bases separated the two germline ends. This CDR3 is 15 amino acids long. CDR3 sequence reads: CASSIDPGLGQPQHF. CDR3 coding DNA: TGTGCCAGTAGTATAGACCCGGGTTTGGGTCAGCCCCAGCATTTT.

This clonotype was seen at least ten times. The gene calls are TRBV29-1 and TRBJ1-4, with D perhaps matching TRBD1 (6 bases). Trimming took off 4 bases at V and 8 bases at J, with 14 bases between the two ends. Germline lookup yields CDR1 SQVTM and CDR2 ANQGSEA. CDR3 length equals 13 residues. CDR3 nucleotide sequence: TGCAGCGTTGGACAGAGGGGGACGGAAAAACTGTTTTTT. Its protein is CSVGQRGTEKLFF.

This clonotype was observed many times. The rearrangement joins TRBV11-2 to TRBJ2-5, with a possible D match to TRBD2 (5 bases). The CDR3 has 14 amino acids. In germline, CDR1 is SGHAT, CDR2 FQNNGV. Trimming removed 3 bases at V and 1 base at J, with 9 bases between. CDR3 loop: CASSLLRVQETQYF. CDR3 nucleotides: TGTGCCAGCAGCTTGTTGAGGGTCCAAGAGACCCAGTACTTC. Looking up the rest from reference TRBV11-2 and TRBJ2-5 gives the full variable domain: EAGVAQSPRYKIIEKRQSVAFWCNPISGHATLYWYQQILGQGPKLLIQFQNNGVVDDSQLPKDRFSAERLKGVDSTLKIQPAKLEDSAVYLCASSLLRVQETQYFGPGTRLLVL.

The chain joins TRBV28 to TRBJ2-3; D remains ambiguous. The CDR3 sequence is 14 residues long. Trimming took off 5 bases at V and 2 bases at J, with 11 bases between the two ends. Germline V gene data show CDR1 as MDHEN and CDR2 as SYDVKM. The CDR3 here is CASSLKLVTDTQYF. CDR3 in DNA: TGTGCCAGCAGTCTAAAGCTAGTCACAGATACGCAGTATTTT.

A note on this clonotype: A clone one base away is much larger, so this may be a read error. This chain uses TRBV28 with TRBJ1-1, with unresolved D. The CDR3 consists of 12 residues. Per germline, CDR1 MDHEN and CDR2 SYDVKM. CDR3 sequence reads: CASSSLRGEASF. In DNA, the CDR3 is TGTGCCAGCAGTTCATTGCGGGGTGAAGCTTCCTTT.

This clonotype has a count of ten or more. This chain uses TRBV6-1 with TRBJ2-7, with D perhaps assigned TRBD1 or TRBD2 (6 bases each). Germline CDR1 is MNHNS and CDR2 is SASEGT. The length of the CDR3 is 12 residues. Between the trimmed V and J ends, which lost 6 bases and 8 bases, there was a span of 14 bases. CDR3 loop: CASSPEGGKQYF. In nucleotides, the CDR3 is TGTGCCAGCAGCCCGGAGGGGGGCAAGCAGTACTTC.

This clonotype was counted a few times. The V call is TRBV6-2 or TRBV6-3, the J call TRBJ1-2; D remains unclear. This CDR3 spans 13 amino acids. V dropped 2 bases and J dropped 8 bases, with 12 bases sitting between them. Looked up from germline, CDR1 is MNHEY and CDR2 is SVGEGT. The chain's CDR3 is CASSYPDPDGYTF. The CDR3 region has the DNA TGTGCCAGCAGTTACCCCGACCCCGACGGCTACACCTTC.

This clonotype was seen only a few times. V usage is TRBV6-5 and J usage is TRBJ1-5; D gene ambiguous. V was shortened by 2 bases and J by 5 bases, with 7 bases between the two germline ends. From germline, CDR1 is MNHEY and CDR2 SVGAGI. The length of the CDR3 is 13 residues. CDR3 sequence reads: CASSYPAHQPQHF. For the CDR3, the DNA is TGTGCCAGCAGTTACCCCGCGCATCAGCCCCAGCATTTT.

This clonotype was seen a handful of times. The chain employs TRBV28 and TRBJ2-2; 7 bases are shared with TRBD2. There are 15 residues in the CDR3. Trimming took 6 bases from V and 7 from J; bases not matched to a gene: 11. Germline V gene sequence: CDR1 MDHEN, CDR2 SYDVKM. CDR3 sequence reads: CASRNWGGNVGELFF. CDR3 coding DNA: TGTGCCAGCAGAAATTGGGGGGGGAATGTCGGGGAGCTGTTTTTT.

This clonotype was seen only a few times. Given a much more abundant clone one base away, this may be a read error. The V gene is TRBV10-3, the J gene TRBJ2-2; no clear D. Germline CDR1 and CDR2: ENHRY and SYGVKD. The ends were cut back, 3 bases at V and 4 bases at J, with 3 bases in the middle. The CDR3 length is 12 residues. The DNA for the CDR3 is TGTGCCATCAGTGAAGGCACCGGGGAGCTGTTTTTT. It encodes CAISEGTGELFF.

At least ten counts were recorded for this clonotype. The chain couples TRBV28 to TRBJ1-1; D gene uncertain. This CDR3 has 14 residues. The ends were cut back, 2 bases at V and 2 bases at J, with 9 bases in the middle. Germline V lookup: CDR1 MDHEN, CDR2 SYDVKM. The CDR3 DNA follows: TGTGCCAGCAGTTTAAGTTATCGTAACACTGAAGCTTTCTTT. This gives the protein CASSLSYRNTEAFF.

The rearrangement uses TRBV25-1 and TRBJ2-1; tentatively, D is TRBD2 (5 bases). With 10 bases removed from V and 2 bases from J, the gap between germline ends came to 15 bases. Germline V gene sequence: CDR1 MGHDK, CDR2 SYGVNS. This CDR3 spans 14 amino acids. CDR3 coding DNA: TGTGCCACCGCCGGGTGGGAGCCCTACAATGAGCAGTTCTTC. This sequence encodes CATAGWEPYNEQFF.

This clonotype was detected ten times or more. The chain combines TRBV2 with TRBJ2-7, with D hard to call. The germline CDR1 and CDR2 sequences are SNHLY and FYNNEI. Trimming removed 3 bases from V and 0 bases from J, with 9 bases in between. This CDR3 has 14 amino acids. The CDR3 here is CASSDFDSSYEQYF. The CDR3 bases are TGTGCCAGCAGTGATTTTGATTCCTCCTACGAGCAGTACTTC. Full variable domain (outside the CDR3, taken from reference TRBV2 and TRBJ2-7): EPEVTQTPSHQVTQMGQEVILRCVPISNHLYFYWYRQILGQKVEFLVSFYNNEISEKSEIFDDQFSVERPDGSNFTLKIRSTKLEDSAMYFCASSDFDSSYEQYFGPGTRLTVT.

A few counts support this clonotype. The rearrangement joins TRBV25-1 to TRBJ2-7; 7 nucleotides agree with TRBD2. Germline V gene lookup returns CDR1 MGHDK and CDR2 SYGVNS. The CDR3 consists of 16 residues. V dropped 1 base and J dropped 5; count of bases not matched to a gene: 11. CDR3: CASSESGGEFGNEQYF. As DNA, the CDR3 is TGTGCCAGCAGTGAATCTGGGGGGGAATTTGGCAACGAGCAGTACTTC.

This clonotype was observed a handful of times. This rearrangement joins TRBV15 to TRBJ1-1; no clear D. The CDR3 runs 14 residues. Germline V gene sequence: CDR1 LNHNV, CDR2 YYDKDF (reference sequence). Deletions cut 3 bases from V and 0 bases from J, with 8 bases between. The CDR3 is CATSSSQLNTEAFF. For the CDR3, the DNA is TGTGCCACCAGCAGTTCACAGTTGAACACTGAAGCTTTCTTT.

The rearrangement links TRBV28 to TRBJ2-5; TRBD1 matches at 7 bases. The V and J ends lost 6 bases and 2 bases, in that order; junction bases with no gene match: 9. CDR3 size: 15 residues. CDR1 is MDHEN and CDR2 is SYDVKM in the germline V gene. The DNA of the CDR3 is TGTGCCAGCAGCCCGAAGGGCAGGGGGCAAGAGACCCAGTACTTC. Residues: CASSPKGRGQETQYF.

There are many counts of this clonotype. The gene calls are TRBV7-8 and TRBJ1-1; D is possibly TRBD1 (5 bases). Germline V lookup: CDR1 SGHVS, CDR2 FQNEAQ. This CDR3 is 15 amino acids long. V lost 1 base and J lost 5, with 14 bases in between. The CDR3 coding sequence is TGTGCCAGCAGCTTAGTACGGGGGTTAGGAACTGAAGCTTTCTTT. It codes for CASSLVRGLGTEAFF. The complete variable domain, with remaining parts taken from reference TRBV7-8 and TRBJ1-1, reads GAGVSQSPRYKVAKRGQDVALRCDPISGHVSLFWYQQALGQGPEFLTYFQNEAQLDKSGLPSDRFFAERPEGSVSTLKIQRTQQEDSAVYLCASSLVRGLGTEAFFGQGTRLTVV.

This clonotype was counted at least ten times. V and J are TRBV28 and TRBJ2-4; D is uncertain. Germline V CDR1 and CDR2: MDHEN, SYDVKM. CDR3 length equals 13 residues. The V end lost 6 bases, the J end lost 1 base, and 7 bases lay between the germline ends. CDR3 DNA sequence: TGTGCCAGCAGCGGACCGGCCAAAAACATTCAGTACTTC. As protein: CASSGPAKNIQYF.

Ten or more counts support this clonotype. This chain joins TRBV2 and TRBJ2-7; D possibly matches TRBD1 or TRBD2 (6 bases each). V lost 2 bases and J lost 3, with 14 bases in between. Per germline, CDR1 SNHLY and CDR2 FYNNEI. The CDR3 covers 15 residues. The CDR3 nucleotides are TGTGCCAGCAGTGAAAGGAGACAGGAGGGCTACGAGCAGTACTTC. Protein: CASSERRQEGYEQYF.

This clonotype was counted once. The rearrangement joins TRBV6-1 to TRBJ2-1; D is unresolved. Trimming removed 8 bases from V and 2 bases from J, with 19 bases in between. CDR1 and CDR2 (germline): MNHNS, SASEGT. The CDR3 runs 16 residues. The CDR3 region is CASHEIGGGTYNEQFF. The CDR3, as DNA: TGTGCCAGCCACGAGATTGGCGGTGGGACCTACAATGAGCAGTTCTTC.

This clonotype was recorded at least ten times. This chain links TRBV28 with TRBJ2-3; no firm D call. This CDR3 has 12 residues. Trimming left V 5 bases short and J 0 bases short, with 3 bases between. The germline gives CDR1 MDHEN, CDR2 SYDVKM. CDR3 loop: CASSASTDTQYF. In DNA form, the CDR3 reads TGTGCCAGCAGTGCTAGCACAGATACGCAGTATTTT.

This clonotype occurred many times. This chain links TRBV20-1 with TRBJ2-7; D remains unclear. The germline V gene encodes CDR1 DFQATT and CDR2 SNEGSKA (reference sequence). CDR3 size: 13 residues. Trimming pared 0 bases from V and 6 bases from J, leaving 12 bases between. CDR3 protein: CSARDFLAIEQYF. DNA of the CDR3: TGCAGTGCTAGAGATTTTTTAGCCATCGAGCAGTACTTC.

This clonotype was picked up one time. A far larger clone differs by one base, so this is likely a read error. The chain couples TRBV2 to TRBJ2-5; no definite D call. Germline assignment: CDR1 SNHLY and CDR2 FYNNEI. The CDR3 contains 10 residues. The chain's CDR3 is CASSQETRYF. The DNA of the CDR3 is TGTGCCAGCAGCCAAGAGACCCGGTACTTC.

Ten or more counts support this clonotype. This chain uses TRBV28 with TRBJ2-7; D perhaps matches TRBD1 (5 bases). This CDR3 has 13 amino acids. V lost 9 bases, J lost 0 bases, and 12 bases lay in between. Germline CDR1 and CDR2: MDHEN and SYDVKM. The CDR3 sequence is CASVTGASYEQYF. CDR3 nucleotide sequence: TGTGCCAGTGTAACAGGAGCCTCCTACGAGCAGTACTTC.

The V gene is TRBV30, the J gene TRBJ2-4; 10 bases align to TRBD2. The CDR3 is 15 residues long. Germline trimming cut 0 bases from V and 7 bases from J; bases unmatched to any gene: 6. CDR1 and CDR2 from the germline V gene are GTSNPN and SVGIG (reference sequence). CDR3 sequence (DNA): TGTGCCTGGAGTGTCCTAGCGGGAGCCGCCAACATTCAGTACTTC. Protein: CAWSVLAGAANIQYF. Drawing the rest from reference TRBV30 and TRBJ2-4, the complete variable domain is SQTIHQWPATLVQPVGSPLSLECTVEGTSNPNLYWYRQAAGRGLQLLFYSVGIGQISSEVPQNLSASRPQDRQFILSSKKLLLSDSGFYLCAWSVLAGAANIQYFGAGTRLSVL.

In this sample, this clonotype turned up many times. The chain uses TRBV28 and TRBJ2-5, with D maybe TRBD2 (6 bases). The CDR3 runs to 15 residues. With 5 bases removed from V and 1 base from J, the gap between germline ends came to 14 bases. Per germline, CDR1 MDHEN and CDR2 SYDVKM. The CDR3 bases are TGTGCCAGCAGTCGACGCCGGGGGATCCAAGAGACCCAGTACTTC. Protein: CASSRRRGIQETQYF. Full variable domain (missing parts from reference TRBV28 and TRBJ2-5): DVKVTQSSRYLVKRTGEKVFLECVQDMDHENMFWYRQDPGLGLRLIYFSYDVKMKEKGDIPEGYSVSREKKERFSLILESASTNQTSMYLCASSRRRGIQETQYFGPGTRLLVL.